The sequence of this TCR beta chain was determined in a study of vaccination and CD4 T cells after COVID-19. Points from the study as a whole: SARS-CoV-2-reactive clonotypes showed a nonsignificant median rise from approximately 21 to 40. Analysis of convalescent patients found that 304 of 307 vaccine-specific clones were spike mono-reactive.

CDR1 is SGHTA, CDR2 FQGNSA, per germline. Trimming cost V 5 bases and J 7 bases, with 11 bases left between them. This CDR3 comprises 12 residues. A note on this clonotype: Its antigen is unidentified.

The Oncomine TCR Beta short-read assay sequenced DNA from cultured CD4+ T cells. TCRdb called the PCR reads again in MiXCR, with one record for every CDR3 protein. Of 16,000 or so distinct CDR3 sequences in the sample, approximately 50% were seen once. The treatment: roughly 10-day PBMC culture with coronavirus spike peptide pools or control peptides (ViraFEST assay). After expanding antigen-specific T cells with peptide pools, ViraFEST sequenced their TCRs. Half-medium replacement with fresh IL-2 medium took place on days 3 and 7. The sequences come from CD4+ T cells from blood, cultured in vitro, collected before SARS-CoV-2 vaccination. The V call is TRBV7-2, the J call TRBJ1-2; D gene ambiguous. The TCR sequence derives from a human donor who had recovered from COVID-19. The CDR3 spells CASSPSIVGYTF. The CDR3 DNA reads TGTGCCAGCAGCCCCTCAATCGTTGGCTACACCTTC.